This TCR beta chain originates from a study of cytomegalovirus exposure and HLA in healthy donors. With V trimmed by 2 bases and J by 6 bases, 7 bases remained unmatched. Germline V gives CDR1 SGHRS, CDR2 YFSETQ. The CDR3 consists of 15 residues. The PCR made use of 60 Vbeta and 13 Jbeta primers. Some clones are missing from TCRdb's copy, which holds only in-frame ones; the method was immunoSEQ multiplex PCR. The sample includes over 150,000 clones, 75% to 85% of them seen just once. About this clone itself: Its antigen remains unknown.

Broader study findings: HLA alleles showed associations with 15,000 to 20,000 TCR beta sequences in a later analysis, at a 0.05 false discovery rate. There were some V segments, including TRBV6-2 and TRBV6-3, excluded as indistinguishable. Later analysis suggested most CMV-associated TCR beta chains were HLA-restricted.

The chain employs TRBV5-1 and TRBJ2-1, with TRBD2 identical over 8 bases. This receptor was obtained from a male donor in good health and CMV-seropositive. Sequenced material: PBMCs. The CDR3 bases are TGCGCCAGCAGCTTATTAGCGGGGTCCGCCAATGAGCAGTTCTTC. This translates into CASSLLAGSANEQFF.